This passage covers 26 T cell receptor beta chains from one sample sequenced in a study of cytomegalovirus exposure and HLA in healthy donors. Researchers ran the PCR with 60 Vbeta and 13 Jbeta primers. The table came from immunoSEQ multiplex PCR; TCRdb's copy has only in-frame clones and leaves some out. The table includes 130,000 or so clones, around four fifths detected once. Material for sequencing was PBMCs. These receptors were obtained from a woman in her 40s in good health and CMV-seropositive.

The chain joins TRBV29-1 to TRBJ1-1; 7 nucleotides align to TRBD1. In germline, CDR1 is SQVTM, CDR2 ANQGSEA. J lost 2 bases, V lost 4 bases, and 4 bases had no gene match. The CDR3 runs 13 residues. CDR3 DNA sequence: TGCAGCGTTGCCCGACAGGGTAACACTGAAGCTTTCTTT. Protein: CSVARQGNTEAFF.

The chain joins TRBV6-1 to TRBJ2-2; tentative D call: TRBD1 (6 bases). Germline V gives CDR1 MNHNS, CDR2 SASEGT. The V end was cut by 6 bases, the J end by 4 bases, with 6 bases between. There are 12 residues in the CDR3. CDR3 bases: TGTGCCAGCAGACAGGGCACCGGGGAGCTGTTTTTT. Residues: CASRQGTGELFF.

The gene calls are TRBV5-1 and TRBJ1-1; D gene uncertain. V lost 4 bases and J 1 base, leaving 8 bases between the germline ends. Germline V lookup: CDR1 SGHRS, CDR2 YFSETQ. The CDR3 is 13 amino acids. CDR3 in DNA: TGCGCCAGCAGCGGAGGAGCGAACACTGAAGCTTTCTTT. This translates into CASSGGANTEAFF.

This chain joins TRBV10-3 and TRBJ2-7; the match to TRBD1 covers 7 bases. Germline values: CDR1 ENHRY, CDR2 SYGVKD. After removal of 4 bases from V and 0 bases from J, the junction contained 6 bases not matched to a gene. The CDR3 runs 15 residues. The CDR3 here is CAISVQGRSSYEQYF. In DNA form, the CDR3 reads TGTGCCATCAGTGTACAGGGGCGAAGCTCCTACGAGCAGTACTTC.

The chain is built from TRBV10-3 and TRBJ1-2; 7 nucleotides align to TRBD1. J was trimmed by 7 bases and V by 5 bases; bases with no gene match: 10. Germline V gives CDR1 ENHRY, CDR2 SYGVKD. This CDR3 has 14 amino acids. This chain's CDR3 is CAISLGGDRAGYTF. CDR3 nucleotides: TGTGCCATCAGTCTCGGGGGCGACAGGGCTGGCTACACCTTC.

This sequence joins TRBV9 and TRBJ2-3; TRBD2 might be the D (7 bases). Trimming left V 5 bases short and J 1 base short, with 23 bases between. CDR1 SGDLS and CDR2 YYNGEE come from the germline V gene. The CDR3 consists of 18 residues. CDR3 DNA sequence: TGTGCCAGCAGTCGAGGGGCTAGCGGCCCAGGGGGCACAGATACGCAGTATTTT. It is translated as CASSRGASGPGGTDTQYF. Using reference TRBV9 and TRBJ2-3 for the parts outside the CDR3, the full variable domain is DSGVTQTPKHLITATGQRVTLRCSPRSGDLSVYWYQQSLDQGLQFLIQYYNGEERAKGNILERFSAQQFPDLHSELNLSSLELGDSALYFCASSRGASGPGGTDTQYFGPGTRLTVL.

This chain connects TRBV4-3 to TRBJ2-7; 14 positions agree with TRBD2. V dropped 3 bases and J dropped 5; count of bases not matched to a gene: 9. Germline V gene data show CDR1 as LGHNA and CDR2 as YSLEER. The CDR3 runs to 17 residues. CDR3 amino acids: CASSHSRLAGGRDEQYF. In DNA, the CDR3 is TGCGCCAGCAGCCATTCTCGACTAGCGGGAGGGCGCGACGAGCAGTACTTC.

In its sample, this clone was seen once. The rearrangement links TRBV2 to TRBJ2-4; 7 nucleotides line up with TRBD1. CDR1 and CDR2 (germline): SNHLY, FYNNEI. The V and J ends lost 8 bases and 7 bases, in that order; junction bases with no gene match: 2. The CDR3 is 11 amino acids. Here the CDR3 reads CASLQGNIQYF. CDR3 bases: TGTGCCAGCCTACAGGGGAACATTCAGTACTTC.

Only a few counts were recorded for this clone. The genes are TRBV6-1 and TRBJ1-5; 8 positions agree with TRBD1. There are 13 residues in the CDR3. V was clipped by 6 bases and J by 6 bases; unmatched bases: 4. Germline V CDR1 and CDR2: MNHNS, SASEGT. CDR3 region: CASSVRGRQPQHF. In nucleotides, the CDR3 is TGTGCCAGCAGCGTCAGGGGGCGTCAGCCCCAGCATTTT.

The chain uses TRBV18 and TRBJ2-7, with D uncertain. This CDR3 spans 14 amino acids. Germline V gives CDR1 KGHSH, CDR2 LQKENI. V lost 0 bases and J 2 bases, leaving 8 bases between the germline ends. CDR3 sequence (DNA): TGTGCCAGCTCACCACCCCGCCAGGCCTACGAGCAGTACTTC. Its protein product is CASSPPRQAYEQYF.

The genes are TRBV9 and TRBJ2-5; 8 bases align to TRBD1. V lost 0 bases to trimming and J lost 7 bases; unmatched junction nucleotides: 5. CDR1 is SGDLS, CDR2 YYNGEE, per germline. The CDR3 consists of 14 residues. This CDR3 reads CASSVGQGAGTQYF. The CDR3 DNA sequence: TGTGCCAGCAGCGTAGGGCAGGGGGCGGGGACCCAGTACTTC.

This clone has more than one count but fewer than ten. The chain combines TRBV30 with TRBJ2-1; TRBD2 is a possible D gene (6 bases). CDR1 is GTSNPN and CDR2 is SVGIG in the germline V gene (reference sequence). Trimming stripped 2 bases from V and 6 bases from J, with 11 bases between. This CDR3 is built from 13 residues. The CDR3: CAWSPGLSNEQFF. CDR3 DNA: TGTGCCTGGAGTCCTGGACTATCCAATGAGCAGTTCTTC.

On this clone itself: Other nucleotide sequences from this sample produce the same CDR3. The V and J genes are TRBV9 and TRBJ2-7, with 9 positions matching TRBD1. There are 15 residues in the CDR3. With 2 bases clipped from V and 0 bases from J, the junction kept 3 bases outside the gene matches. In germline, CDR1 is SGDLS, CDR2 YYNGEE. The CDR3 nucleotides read TGTGCCAGCAGCGTGGGACAGGGCGACTCCTACGAGCAGTACTTC. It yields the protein CASSVGQGDSYEQYF. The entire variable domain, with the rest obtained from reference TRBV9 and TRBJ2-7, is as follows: DSGVTQTPKHLITATGQRVTLRCSPRSGDLSVYWYQQSLDQGLQFLIQYYNGEERAKGNILERFSAQQFPDLHSELNLSSLELGDSALYFCASSVGQGDSYEQYFGPGTRLTVT.

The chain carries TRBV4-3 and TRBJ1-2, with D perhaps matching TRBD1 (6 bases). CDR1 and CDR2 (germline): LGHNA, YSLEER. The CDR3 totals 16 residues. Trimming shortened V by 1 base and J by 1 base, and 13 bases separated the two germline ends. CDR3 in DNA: TGCGCCAGCAGCCAAGTCGGGGAGGGGGGTAACTATGGCTACACCTTC. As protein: CASSQVGEGGNYGYTF.

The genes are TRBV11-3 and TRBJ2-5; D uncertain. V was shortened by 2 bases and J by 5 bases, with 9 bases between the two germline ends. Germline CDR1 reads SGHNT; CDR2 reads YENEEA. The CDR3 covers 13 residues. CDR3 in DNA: TGTGCCAGCAGCTTAAATTACGGGGAGACCCAGTACTTC. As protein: CASSLNYGETQYF.

The CDR3 here is CASQRGSDSPLHF. CDR3 DNA sequence: TGCGCCAGCCAGCGAGGATCCGACTCACCCCTCCACTTT. This rearrangement joins TRBV5-1 to TRBJ1-6; no clear D. The CDR3 has 13 amino acids. The V end lost 7 bases, the J end lost 10 bases, and 15 bases lay between the germline ends. In germline, CDR1 is SGHRS, CDR2 YFSETQ. Based on the CDR3 plus reference TRBV5-1 and TRBJ1-6, the full variable domain is KAGVTQTPRYLIKTRGQQVTLSCSPISGHRSVSWYQQTPGQGLQFLFEYFSETQRNKGNFPGRFSGRQFSNSRSEMNVSTLELGDSALYLCASQRGSDSPLHFGNGTRLTVT.

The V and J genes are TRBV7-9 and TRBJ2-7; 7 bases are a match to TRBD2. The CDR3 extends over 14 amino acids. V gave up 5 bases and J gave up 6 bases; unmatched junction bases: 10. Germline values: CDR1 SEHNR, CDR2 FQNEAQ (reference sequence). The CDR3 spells CASSLERDRSEQYF. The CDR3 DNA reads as TGTGCCAGCAGCCTCGAGCGGGACCGTTCCGAGCAGTACTTC.

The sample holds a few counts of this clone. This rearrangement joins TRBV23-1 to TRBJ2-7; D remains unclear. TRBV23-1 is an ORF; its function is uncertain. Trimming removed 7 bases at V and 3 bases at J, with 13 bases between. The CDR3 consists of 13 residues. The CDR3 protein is CASTEILRYEQYF. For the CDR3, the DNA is TGCGCCAGCACAGAAATCCTCCGCTACGAGCAGTACTTC.

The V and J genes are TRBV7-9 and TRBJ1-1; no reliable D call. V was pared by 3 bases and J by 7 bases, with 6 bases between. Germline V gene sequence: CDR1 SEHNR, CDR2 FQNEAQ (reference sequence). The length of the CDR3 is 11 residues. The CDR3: CASSFGYEAFF. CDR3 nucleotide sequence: TGTGCCAGCAGCTTCGGGTATGAAGCTTTCTTT. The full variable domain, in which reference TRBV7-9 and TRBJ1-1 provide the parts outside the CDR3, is DTGVSQNPRHKITKRGQNVTFRCDPISEHNRLYWYRQTLGQGPEFLTYFQNEAQLEKSRLLSDRFSAERPKGSFSTLEIQRTEQGDSAMYLCASSFGYEAFFGQGTRLTVV.

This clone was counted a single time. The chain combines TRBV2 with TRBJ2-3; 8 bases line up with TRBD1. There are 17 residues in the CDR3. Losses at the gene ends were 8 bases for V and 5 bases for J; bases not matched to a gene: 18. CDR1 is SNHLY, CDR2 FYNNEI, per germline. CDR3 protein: CASGLTGQAGRGDTQYF. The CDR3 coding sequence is TGTGCCAGCGGCCTAACGGGACAGGCCGGGCGGGGAGATACGCAGTATTTT.

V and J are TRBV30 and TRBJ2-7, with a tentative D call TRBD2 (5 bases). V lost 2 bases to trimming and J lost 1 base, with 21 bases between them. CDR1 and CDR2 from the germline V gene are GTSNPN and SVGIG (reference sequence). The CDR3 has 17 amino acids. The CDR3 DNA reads TGTGCCTGGAGTCCTCAAGAATTGCGCGGGCGGTCCTACGAGCAGTACTTC. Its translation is CAWSPQELRGRSYEQYF.

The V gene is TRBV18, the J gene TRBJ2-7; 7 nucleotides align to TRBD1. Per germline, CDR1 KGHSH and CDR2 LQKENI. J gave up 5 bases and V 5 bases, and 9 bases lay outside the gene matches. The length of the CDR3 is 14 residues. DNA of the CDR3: TGTGCCAGCTCAAAACAGGGGCTTAGGGACGAGCAGTACTTC. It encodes CASSKQGLRDEQYF.

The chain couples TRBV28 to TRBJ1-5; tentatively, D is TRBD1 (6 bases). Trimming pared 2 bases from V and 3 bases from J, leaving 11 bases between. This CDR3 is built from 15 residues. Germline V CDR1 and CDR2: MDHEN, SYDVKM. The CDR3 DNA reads TGTGCCAGCAGTTTAACAGGGCGTTTCAATCAGCCCCAGCATTTT. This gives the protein CASSLTGRFNQPQHF.

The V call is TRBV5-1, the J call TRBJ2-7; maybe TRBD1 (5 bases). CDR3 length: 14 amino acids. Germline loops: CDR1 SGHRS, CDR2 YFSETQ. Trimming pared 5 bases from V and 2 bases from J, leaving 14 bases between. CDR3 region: CASSSSGKPYEQYF. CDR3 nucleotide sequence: TGCGCCAGCAGTTCGTCAGGGAAGCCCTACGAGCAGTACTTC.

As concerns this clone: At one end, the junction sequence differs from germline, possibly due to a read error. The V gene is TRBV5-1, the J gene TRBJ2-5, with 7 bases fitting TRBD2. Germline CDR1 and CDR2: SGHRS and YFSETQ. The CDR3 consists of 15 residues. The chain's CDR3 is CASGFTVEREGTQYF. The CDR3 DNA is TGCGCCAGCGGCTTCACGGTGGAGCGGGAAGGGACCCAGTACTTC.

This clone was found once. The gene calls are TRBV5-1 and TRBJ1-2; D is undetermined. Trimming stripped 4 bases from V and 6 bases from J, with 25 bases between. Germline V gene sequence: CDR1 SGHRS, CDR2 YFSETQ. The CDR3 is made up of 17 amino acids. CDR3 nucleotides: TGCGCCAGCAGCCCACTTCCCCGCCGGACCGAGGGCGATGGCTACACCTTC. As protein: CASSPLPRRTEGDGYTF.